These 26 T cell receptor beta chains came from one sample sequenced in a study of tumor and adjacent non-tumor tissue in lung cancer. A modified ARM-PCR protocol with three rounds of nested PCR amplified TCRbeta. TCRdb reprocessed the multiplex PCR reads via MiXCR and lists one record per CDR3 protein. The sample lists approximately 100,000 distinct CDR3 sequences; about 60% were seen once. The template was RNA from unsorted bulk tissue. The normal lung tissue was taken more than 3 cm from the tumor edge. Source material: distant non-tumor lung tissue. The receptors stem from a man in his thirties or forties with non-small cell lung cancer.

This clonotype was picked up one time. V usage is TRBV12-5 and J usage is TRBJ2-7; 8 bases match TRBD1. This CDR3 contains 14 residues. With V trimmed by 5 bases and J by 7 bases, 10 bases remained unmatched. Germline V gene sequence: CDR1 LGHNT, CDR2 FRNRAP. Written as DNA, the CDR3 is TGTGCTAGTGGTCACGGACAGGGATGGGGTGAGCAGTACTTC. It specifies CASGHGQGWGEQYF. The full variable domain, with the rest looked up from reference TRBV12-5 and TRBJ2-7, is DARVTQTPRHKVTEMGQEVTMRCQPILGHNTVFWYRQTMMQGLELLAYFRNRAPLDDSGMPKDRFSAEMPDATLATLKIQPSEPRDSAVYFCASGHGQGWGEQYFGPGTRLTVT.

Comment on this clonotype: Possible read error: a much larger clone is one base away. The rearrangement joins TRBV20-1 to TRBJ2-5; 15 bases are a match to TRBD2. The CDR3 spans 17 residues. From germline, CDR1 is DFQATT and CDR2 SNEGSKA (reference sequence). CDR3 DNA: TGCAGAGCTAGAGACCCTGGGGGACTAGCGGGGGGAGAGACCCAGTACTTC. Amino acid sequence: CRARDPGGLAGGETQYF.

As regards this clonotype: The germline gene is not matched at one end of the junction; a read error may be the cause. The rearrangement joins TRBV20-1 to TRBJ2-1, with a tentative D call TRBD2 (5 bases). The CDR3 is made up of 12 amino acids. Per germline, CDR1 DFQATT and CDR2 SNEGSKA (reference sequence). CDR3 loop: CNAREWENEQFF. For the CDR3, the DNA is TGCAATGCTAGAGAGTGGGAGAATGAACAGTTCTTC.

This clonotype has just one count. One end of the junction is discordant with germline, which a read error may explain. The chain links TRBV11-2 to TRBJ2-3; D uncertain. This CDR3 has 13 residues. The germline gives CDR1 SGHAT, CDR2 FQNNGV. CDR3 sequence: CASSKTFADSQYF. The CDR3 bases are TGTGCCAGCAGCAAGACCTTTGCAGATTCGCAGTATTTT. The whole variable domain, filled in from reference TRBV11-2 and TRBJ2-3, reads EAGVAQSPRYKIIEKRQSVAFWCNPISGHATLYWYQQILGQGPKLLIQFQNNGVVDDSQLPKDRFSAERLKGVDSTLKIQPAKLEDSAVYLCASSKTFADSQYFGPGTRLTVL.

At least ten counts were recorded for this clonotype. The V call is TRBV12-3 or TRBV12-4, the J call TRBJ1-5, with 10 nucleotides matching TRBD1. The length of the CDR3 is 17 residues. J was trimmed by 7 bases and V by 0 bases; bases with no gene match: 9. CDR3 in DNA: TGTGCCAGCAGTTTAGCGCTTTTGACAGGGGGCGGGCAGCCCCAGCATTTT. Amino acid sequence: CASSLALLTGGGQPQHF.

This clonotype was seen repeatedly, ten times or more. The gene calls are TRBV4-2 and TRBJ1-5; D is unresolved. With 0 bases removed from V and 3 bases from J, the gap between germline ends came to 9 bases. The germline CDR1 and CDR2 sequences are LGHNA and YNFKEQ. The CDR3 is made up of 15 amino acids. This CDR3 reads CASSQDGQYNQPQHF. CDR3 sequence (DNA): TGTGCCAGCAGCCAAGACGGGCAGTACAATCAGCCCCAGCATTTT.

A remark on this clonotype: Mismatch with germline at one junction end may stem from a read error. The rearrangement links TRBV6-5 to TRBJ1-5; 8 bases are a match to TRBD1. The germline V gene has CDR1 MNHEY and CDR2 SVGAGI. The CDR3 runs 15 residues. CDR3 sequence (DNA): TGCGCCAGCAGTTCCCGGCCAGGGGGCCAGGAGCCCCATCATTTT. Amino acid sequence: CASSSRPGGQEPHHF.

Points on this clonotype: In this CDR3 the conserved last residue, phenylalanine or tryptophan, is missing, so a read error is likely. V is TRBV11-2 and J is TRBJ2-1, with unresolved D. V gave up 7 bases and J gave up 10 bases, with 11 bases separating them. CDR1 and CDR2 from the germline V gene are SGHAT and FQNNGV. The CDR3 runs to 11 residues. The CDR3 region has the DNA TGTGCCAGCATACGAGCGAAGGAGCAGTTCTAC. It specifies CASIRAKEQFY.

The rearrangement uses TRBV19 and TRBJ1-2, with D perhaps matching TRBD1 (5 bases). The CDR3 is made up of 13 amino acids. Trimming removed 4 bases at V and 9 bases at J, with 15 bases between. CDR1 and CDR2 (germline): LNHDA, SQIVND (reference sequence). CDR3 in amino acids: CASSTPGRNCYTF. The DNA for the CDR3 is TGTGCCAGTAGTACACCGGGACGCAACTGCTACACCTTC. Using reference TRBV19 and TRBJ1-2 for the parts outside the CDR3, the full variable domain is DGGITQSPKYLFRKEGQNVTLSCEQNLNHDAMYWYRQDPGQGLRLIYYSQIVNDFQKGDIAEGYSVSREKKESFPLTVTSAQKNPTAFYLCASSTPGRNCYTFGSGTRLTVV.

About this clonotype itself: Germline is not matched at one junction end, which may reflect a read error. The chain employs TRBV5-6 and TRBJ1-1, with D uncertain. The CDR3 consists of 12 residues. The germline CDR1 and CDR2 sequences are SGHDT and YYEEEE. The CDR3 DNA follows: TGTGTCGGCAGCTATACCAACACTGAAACTTTCTTT. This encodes CVGSYTNTETFF.

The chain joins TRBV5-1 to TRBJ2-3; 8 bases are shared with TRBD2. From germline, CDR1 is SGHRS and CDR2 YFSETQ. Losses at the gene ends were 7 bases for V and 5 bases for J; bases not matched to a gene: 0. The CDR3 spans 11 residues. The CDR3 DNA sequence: TGCGCCAGCCGGGGGGGAGATACGCAGTATTTT. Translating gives CASRGGDTQYF.

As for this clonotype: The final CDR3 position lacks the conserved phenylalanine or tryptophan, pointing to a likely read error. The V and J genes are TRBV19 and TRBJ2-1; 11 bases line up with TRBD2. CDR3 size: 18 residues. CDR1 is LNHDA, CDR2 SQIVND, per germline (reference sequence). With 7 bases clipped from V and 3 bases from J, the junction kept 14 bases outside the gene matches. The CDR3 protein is CASKRGLAGGSFYNEQFV. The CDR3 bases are TGTGCCAGTAAGAGGGGGCTAGCGGGAGGCTCTTTCTACAATGAGCAGTTCGTC.

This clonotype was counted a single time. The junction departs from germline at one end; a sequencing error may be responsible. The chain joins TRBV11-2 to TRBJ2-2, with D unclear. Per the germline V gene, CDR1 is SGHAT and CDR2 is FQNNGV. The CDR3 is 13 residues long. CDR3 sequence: CVSSFKRTGELFF. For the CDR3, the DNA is TGTGTCAGCAGCTTTAAGAGAACCGGGGAGCTGTTTTTT.

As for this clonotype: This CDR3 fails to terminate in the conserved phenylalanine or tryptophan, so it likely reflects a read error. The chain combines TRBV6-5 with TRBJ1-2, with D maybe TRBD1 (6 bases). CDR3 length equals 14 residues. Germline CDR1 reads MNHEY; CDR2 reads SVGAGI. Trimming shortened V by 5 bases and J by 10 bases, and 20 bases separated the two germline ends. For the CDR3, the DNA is TGTGCCAGCAGTCTTATAACAGGGACGGATGACTACACCTTA. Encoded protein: CASSLITGTDDYTL.

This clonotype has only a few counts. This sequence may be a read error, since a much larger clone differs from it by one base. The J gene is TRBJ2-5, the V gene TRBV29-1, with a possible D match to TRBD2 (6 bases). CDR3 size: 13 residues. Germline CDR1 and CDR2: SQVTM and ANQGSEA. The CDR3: CGVEDWGGETQYF. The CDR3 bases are TGCGGCGTTGAGGATTGGGGAGGAGAGACCCAGTACTTC.

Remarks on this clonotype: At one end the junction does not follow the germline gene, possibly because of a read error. CDR3 DNA sequence: TGTGCCAGCAGCTCATGGACAGGGGGCGCAATCTTC. Its translation: CASSSWTGGAIF. V gene TRBV7-3 combines with J gene TRBJ2-1; 11 bases map to TRBD1. The germline gives CDR1 SGHTA, CDR2 FQGTGA. This CDR3 is 12 amino acids long.

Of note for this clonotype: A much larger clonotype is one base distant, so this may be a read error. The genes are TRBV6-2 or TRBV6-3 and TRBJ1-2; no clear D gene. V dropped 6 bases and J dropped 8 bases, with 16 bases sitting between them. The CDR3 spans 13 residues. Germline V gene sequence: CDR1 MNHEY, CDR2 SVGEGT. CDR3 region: CASRLHGEEGYTF. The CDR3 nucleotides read TGTGCCAGCAGACTACATGGGGAAGAAGGCTACACCTTC.

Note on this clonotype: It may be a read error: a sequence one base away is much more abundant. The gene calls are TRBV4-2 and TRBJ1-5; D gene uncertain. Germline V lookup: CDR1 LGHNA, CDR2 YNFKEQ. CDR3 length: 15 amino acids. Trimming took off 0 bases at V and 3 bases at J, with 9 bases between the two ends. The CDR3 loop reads CASSQDGEYNQPQHF. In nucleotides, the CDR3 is TGTGCCAGCAGCCAAGACGGGGAGTACAATCAGCCCCAGCATTTT.

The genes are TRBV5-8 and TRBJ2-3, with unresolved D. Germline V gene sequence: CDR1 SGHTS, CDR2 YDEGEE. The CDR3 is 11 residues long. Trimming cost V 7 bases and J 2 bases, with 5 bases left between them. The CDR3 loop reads CASAPTDTQYF. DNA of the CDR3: TGTGCCAGCGCCCCCACAGATACGCAGTATTTT.

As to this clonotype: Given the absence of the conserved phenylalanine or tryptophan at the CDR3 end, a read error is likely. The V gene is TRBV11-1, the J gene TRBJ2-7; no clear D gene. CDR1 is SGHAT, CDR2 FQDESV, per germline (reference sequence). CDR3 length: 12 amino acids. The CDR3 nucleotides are TGTGCCAGCAGCTTAGTCTCCCACGAGCAGTACCTC. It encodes CASSLVSHEQYL.

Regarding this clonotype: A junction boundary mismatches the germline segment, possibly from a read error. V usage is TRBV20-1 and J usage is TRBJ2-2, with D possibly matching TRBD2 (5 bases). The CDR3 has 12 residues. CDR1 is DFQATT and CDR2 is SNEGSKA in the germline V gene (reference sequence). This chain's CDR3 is CSVRDGPGEPFF. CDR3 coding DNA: TGCAGTGTTAGAGATGGGCCCGGGGAGCCGTTTTTT.

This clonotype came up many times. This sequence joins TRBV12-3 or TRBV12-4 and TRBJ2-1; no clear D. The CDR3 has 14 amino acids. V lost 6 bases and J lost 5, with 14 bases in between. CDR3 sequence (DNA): TGTGCCAGCAGCCCATTGGAGACTGACAATGAGCAGTTCTTC. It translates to CASSPLETDNEQFF.

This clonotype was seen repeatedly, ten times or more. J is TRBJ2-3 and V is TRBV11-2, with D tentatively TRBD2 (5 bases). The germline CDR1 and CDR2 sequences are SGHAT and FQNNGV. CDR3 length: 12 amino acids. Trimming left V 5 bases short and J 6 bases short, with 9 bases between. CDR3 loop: CASSDTGDTQYF. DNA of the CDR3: TGTGCCAGCAGCGACACGGGGGATACGCAGTATTTT.

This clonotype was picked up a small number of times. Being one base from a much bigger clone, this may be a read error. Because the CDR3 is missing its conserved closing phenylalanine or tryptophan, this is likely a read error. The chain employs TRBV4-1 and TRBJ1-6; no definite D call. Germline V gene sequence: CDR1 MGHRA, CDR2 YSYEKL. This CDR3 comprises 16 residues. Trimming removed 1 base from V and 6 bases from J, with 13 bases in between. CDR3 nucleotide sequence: TGCGCCAGCAGCCAAGGGGTAAATCGCCCTAATTCACCCCTCCACTTG. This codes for CASSQGVNRPNSPLHL.

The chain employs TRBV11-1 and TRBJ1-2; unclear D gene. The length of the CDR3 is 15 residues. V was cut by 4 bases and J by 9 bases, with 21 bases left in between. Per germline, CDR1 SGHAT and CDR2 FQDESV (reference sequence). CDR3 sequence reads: CASSSGQSLLNSYTF. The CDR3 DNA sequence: TGTGCCAGCAGCTCCGGGCAGAGCCTTCTTAATAGCTACACCTTC.

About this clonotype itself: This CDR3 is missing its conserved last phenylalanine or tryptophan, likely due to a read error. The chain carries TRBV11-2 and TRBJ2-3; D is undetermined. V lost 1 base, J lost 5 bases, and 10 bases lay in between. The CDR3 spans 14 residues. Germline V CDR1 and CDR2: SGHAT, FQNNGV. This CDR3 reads CASSLGGTGDTQYV. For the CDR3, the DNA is TGTGCCAGCAGCTTAGGCGGCACCGGAGATACGCAGTATGTT.